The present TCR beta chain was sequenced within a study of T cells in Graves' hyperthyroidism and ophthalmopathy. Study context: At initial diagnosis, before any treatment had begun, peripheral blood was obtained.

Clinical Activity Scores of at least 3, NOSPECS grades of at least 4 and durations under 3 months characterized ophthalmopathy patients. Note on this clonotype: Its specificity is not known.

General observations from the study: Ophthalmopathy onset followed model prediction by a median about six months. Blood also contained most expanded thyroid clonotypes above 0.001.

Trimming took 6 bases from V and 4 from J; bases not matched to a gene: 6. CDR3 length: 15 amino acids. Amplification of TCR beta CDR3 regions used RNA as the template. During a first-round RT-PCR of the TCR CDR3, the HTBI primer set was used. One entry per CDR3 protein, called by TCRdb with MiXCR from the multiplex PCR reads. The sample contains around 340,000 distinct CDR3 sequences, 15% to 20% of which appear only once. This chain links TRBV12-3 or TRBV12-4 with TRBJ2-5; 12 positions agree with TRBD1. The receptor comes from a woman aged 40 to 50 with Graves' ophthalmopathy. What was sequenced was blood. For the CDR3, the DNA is TGTGCCAGCAGGGGGGGACAGGGGGCTACAGAGACCCAGTACTTC. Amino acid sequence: CASRGGQGATETQYF.